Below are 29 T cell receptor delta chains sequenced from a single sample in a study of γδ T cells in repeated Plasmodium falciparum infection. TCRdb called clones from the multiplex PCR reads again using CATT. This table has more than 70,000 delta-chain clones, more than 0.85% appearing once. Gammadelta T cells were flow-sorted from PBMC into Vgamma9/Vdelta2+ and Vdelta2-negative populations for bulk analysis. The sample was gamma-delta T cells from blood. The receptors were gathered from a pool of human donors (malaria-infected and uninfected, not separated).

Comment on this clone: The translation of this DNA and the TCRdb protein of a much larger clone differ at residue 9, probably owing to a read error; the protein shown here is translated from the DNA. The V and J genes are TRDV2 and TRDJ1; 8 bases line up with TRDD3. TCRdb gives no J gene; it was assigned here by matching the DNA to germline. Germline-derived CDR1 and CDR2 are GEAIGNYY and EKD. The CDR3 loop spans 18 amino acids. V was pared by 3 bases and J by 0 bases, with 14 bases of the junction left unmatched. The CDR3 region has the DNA TGTGCCTGTGACCCGGTACTGGGGGGTACTACTTACACCGATAAACTCATCTTT. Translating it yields CACDPVLGGTTYTDKLIF.

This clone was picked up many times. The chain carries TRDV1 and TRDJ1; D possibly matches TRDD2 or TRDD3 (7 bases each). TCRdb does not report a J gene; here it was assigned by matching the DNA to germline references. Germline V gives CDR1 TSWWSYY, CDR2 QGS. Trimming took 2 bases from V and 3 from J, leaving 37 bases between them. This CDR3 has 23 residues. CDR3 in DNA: TGTGCTCTTGGGGAAGGCGCCTTCCTTCCACCCTACCTGGGGGGCCCGAAGGCCGATAAACTCATCTTT. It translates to CALGEGAFLPPYLGGPKADKLIF.

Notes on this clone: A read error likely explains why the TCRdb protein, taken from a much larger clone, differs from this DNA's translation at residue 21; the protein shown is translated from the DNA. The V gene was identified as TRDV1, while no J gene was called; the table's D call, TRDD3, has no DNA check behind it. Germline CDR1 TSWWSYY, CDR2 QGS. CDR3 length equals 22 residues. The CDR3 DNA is TGTGCTCTTGGGGAACTCAGTCTATGGCTACGGTTGGGGGATACCCGTCTTCATAAACTCACCTTT. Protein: CALGELSLWLRLGDTRLHKLTF.

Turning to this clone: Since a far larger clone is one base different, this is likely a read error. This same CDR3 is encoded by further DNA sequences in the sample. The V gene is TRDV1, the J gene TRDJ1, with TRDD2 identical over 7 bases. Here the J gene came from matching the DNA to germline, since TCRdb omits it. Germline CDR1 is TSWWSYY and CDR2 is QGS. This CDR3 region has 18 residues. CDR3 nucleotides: TGTGCCCTTGGGGAAAGATTTCCTACGACCGGGTCTCGCGATAAACTCATCTTT. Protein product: CALGERFPTTGSRDKLIF.

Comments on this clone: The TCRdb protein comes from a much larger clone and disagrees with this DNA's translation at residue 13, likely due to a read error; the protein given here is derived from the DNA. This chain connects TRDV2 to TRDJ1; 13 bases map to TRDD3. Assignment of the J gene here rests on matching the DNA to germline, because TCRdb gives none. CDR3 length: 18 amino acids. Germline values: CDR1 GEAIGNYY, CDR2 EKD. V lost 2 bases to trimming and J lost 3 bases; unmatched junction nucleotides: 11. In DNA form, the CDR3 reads TGTGCCTGTGACAGCTTACTGGGGGATACGGAAATCGCCGATAAACTCATCTTT. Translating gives CACDSLLGDTEIADKLIF.

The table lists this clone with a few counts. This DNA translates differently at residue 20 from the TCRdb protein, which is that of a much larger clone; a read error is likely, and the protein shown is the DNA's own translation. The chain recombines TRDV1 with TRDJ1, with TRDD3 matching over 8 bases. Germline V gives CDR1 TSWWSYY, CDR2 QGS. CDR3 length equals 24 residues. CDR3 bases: TGTGCTCTTGGGGAACGTCCTGTAACGTGGGGATACCTATTAGGACAACTGTACACCGTTAAACTCATCTTT. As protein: CALGERPVTWGYLLGQLYTVKLIF.

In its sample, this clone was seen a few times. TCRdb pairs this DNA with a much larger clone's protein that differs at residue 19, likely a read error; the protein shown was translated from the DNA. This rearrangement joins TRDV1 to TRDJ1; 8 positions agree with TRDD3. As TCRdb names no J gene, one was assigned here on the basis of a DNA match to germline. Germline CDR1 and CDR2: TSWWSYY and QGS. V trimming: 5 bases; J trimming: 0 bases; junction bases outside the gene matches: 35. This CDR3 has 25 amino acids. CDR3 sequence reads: CALGYWESAGGEKDAAHPNTDKLIF. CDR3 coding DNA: TGTGCTCTTGGGTATTGGGAATCCGCTGGGGGAGAGAAGGATGCCGCCCACCCCAACACCGATAAACTCATCTTT.

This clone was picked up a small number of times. This CDR3 reads CALGDIGGGGYALPDKLIF. CDR3 DNA: TGTGCTCTTGGGGACATCGGAGGAGGGGGATACGCGTTACCCGATAAACTCATCTTT. V gene TRDV1 combines with J gene TRDJ1, with 10 bases fitting TRDD3. Germline-derived CDR1 and CDR2 are TSWWSYY and QGS. This CDR3 spans 19 amino acids. With 3 bases clipped from V and 3 bases from J, the junction kept 16 bases outside the gene matches.

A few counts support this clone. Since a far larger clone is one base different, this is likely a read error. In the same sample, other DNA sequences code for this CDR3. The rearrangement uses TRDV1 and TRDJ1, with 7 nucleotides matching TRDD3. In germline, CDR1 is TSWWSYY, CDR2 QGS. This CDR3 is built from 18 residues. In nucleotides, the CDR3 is TGTGCACTTGGGTCTTACCGTTCCATCTGGGGGCCACTCGATAAACTCATCTTT. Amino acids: CALGSYRSIWGPLDKLIF.

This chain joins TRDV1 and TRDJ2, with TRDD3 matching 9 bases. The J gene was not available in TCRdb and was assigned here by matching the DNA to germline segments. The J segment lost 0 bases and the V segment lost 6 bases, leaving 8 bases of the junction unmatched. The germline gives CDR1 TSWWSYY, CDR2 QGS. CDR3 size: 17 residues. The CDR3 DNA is TGTGCTCTTGGAATGAGGGGGATACCATCTTTGACAGCACAACTCTTCTTT. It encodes CALGMRGIPSLTAQLFF.

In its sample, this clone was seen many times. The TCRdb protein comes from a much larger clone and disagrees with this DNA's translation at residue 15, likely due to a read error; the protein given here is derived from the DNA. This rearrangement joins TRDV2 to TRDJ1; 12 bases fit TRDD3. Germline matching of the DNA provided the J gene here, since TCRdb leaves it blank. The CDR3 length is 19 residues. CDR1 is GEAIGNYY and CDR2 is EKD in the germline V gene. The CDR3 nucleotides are TGTGCCTGTGACACCCTGCCTCCTGGGGGATACGGAAGCACCAATAAACTCATCTTT. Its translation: CACDTLPPGGYGSTNKLIF.

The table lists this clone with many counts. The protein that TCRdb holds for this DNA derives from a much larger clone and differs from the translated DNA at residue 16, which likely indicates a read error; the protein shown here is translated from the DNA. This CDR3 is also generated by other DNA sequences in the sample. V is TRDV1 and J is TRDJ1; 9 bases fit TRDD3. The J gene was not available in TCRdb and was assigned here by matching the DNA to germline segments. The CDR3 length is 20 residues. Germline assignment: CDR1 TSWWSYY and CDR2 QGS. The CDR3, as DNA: TGTGCTCTTGGGGAAAACACTTCGGGGTACTGGGGGACCTACACCAATAAACTCATCTTT. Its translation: CALGENTSGYWGTYTNKLIF.

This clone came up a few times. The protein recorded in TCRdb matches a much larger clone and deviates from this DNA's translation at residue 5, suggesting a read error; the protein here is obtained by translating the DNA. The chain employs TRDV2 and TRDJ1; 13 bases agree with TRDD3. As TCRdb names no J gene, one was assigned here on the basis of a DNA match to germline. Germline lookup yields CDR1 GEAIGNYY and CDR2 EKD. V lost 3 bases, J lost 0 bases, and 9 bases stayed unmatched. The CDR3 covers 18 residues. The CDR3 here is CACDPGYWGIRNTDKLIF. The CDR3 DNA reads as TGTGCCTGTGACCCTGGGTACTGGGGGATACGGAACACCGATAAACTCATCTTT.

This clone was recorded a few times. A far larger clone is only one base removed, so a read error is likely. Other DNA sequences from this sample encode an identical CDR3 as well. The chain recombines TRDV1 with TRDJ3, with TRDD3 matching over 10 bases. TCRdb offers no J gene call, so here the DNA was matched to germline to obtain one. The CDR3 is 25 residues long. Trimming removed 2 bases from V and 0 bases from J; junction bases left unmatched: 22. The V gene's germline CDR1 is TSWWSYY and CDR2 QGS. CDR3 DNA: TGTGCTCTTGGGGAATTCCCACTGCGGTCAGATTTACTGGGGGATTCCTCCTGGGACACCCGACAGATGTTTTTC. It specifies CALGEFPLRSDLLGDSSWDTRQMFF.

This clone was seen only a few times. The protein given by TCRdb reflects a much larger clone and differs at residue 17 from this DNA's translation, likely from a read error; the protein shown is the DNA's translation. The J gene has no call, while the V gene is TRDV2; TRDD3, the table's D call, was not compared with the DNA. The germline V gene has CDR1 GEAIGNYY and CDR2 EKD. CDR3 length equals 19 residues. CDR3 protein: CACDTGTGGPPLYTDKFIF. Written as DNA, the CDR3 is TGTGCCTGTGACACGGGTACTGGGGGACCTCCTTTGTACACCGATAAATTCATCTTT.

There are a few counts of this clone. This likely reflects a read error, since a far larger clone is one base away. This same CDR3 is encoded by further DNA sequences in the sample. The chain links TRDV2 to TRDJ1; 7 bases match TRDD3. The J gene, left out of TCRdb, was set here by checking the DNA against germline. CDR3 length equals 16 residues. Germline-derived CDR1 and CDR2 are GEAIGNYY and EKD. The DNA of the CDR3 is TGTGCCTGCGACACTCTAGGGATACTCCACACCGATAAACTCATCTTT. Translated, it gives CACDTLGILHTDKLIF.

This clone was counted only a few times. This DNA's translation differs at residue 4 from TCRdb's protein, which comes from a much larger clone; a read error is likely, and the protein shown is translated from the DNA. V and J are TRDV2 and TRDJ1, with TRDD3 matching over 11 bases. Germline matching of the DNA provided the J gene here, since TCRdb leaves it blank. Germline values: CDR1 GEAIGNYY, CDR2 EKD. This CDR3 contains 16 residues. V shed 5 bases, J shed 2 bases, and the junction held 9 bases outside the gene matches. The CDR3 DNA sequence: TGTGCCTGTGGCCCCCTAATGGGGGATACGACCGATAAACTCATCTTT. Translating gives CACGPLMGDTTDKLIF.

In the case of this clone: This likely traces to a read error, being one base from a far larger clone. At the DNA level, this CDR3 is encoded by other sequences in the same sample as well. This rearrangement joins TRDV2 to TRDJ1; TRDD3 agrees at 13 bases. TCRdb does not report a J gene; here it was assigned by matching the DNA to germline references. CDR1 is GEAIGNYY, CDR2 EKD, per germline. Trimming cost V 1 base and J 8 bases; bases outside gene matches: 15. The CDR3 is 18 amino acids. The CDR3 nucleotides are TGTGCCTGTGACACTTTACTGGGGGATACGCGACGTGGCGACAAACTCATCTTT. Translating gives CACDTLLGDTRRGDKLIF.

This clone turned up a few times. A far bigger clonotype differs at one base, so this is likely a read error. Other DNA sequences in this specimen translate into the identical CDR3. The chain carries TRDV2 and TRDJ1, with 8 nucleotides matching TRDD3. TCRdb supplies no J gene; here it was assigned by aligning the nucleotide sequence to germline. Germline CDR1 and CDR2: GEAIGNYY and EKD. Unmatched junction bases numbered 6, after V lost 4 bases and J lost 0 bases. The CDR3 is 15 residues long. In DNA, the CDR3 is TGTGCCTGTGAGCGGATGGGGGATGACACCGATAAACTCATCTTT. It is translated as CACERMGDDTDKLIF.

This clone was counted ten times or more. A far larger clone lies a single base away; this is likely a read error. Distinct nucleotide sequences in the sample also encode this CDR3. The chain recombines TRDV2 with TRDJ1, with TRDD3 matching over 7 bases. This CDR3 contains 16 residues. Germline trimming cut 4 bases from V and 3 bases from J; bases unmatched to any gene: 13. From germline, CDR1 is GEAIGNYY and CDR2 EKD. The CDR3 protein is CACDTLGDKVADKLIF. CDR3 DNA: TGTGCCTGTGATACCCTCGGGGATAAGGTGGCCGATAAACTCATCTTT.

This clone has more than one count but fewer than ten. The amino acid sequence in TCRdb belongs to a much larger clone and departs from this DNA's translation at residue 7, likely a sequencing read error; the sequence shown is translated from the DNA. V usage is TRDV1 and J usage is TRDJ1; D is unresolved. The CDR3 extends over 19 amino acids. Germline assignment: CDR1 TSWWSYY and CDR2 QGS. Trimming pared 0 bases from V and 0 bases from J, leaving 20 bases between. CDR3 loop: CALGELIPARPLYTDKLIF. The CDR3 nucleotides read TGTGCTCTTGGGGAACTAATACCAGCCCGACCCTTGTACACCGATAAACTCATCTTT.

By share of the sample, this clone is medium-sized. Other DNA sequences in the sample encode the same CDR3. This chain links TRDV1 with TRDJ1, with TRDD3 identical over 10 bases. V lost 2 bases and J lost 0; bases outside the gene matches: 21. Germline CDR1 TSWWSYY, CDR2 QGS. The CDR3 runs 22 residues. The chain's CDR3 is CALGEMGDIGYTGGFNTDKLIF. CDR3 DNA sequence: TGTGCTCTTGGGGAAATGGGAGATATCGGATATACTGGGGGATTCAACACCGATAAACTCATCTTT.

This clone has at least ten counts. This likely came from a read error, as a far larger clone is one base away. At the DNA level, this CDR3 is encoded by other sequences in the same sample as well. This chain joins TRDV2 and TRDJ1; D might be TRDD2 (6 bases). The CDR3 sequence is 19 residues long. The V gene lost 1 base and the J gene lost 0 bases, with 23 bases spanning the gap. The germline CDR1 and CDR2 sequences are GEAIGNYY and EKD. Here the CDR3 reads CACDTGSYTGLLYTDKLIF. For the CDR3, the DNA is TGTGCCTGTGACACGGGATCCTACACAGGGCTACTTTACACCGATAAACTCATCTTT.

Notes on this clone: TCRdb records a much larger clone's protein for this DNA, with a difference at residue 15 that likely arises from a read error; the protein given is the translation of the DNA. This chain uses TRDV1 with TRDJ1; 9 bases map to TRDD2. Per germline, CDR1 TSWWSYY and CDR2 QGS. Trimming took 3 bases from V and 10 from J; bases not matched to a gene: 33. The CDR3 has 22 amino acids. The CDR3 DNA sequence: TGTGCTCTTGGGGACCCCTGCCACCTTCCTACCCCATGGGGGCTATTAGGGGAGTCACTCATCTTT. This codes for CALGDPCHLPTPWGLLGESLIF.

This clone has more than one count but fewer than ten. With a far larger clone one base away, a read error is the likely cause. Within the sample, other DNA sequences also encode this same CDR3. CDR3 sequence (DNA): TGTGCCTGTGACACCGGACTGGGGGACAACACCGATAAACTCATCTTT. This gives the protein CACDTGLGDNTDKLIF. V gene TRDV2 combines with J gene TRDJ1; 9 bases align to TRDD3. No J gene is reported in TCRdb; it was inferred here by comparing the DNA with germline. After removal of 0 bases from V and 0 bases from J, the junction contained 4 bases not matched to a gene. The CDR3 extends over 16 amino acids. Per germline, CDR1 GEAIGNYY and CDR2 EKD.

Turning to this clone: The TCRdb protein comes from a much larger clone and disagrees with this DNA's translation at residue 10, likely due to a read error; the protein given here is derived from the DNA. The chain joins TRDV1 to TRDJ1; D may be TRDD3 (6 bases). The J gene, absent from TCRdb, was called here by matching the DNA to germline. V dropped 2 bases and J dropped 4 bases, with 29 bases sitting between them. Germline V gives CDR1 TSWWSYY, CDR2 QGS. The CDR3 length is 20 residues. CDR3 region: CALGEILAGGIGWGLDKLIF. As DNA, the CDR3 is TGTGCTCTTGGGGAAATCCTAGCGGGGGGTATAGGTTGGGGGCTCGATAAACTCATCTTT.

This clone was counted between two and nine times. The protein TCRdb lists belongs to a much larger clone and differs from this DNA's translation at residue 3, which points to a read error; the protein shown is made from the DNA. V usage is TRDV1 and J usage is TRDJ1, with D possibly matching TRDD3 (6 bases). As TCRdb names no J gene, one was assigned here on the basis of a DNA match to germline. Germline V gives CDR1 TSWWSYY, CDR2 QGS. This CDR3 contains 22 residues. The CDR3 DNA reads TGTGCTCATGGGGATGCTCTTCCCGCGAAAAATCGGTACCCCCAGTACACCGATAAACTCATCTTT. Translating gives CAHGDALPAKNRYPQYTDKLIF.

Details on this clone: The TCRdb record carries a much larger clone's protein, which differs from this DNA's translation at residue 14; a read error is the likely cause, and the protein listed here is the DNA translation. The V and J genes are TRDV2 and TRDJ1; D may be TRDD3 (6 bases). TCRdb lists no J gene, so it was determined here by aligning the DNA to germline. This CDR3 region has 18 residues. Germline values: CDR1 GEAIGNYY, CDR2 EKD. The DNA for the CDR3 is TGTGCCTGTGACACCGACGGGGGAAACCCCTTTTACACCGGTAAACTCATCTTT. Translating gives CACDTDGGNPFYTGKLIF.

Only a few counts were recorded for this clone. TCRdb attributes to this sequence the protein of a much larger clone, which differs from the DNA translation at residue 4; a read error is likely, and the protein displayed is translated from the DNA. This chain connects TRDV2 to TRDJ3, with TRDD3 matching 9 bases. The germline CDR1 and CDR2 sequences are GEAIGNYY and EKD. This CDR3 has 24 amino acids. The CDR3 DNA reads TGTGCCTGTAACACCAGGGTCTTCAACTGGGGGACAACGCGTGACTCCTGGGACACCCGACAGATGTTTTTC. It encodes CACNTRVFNWGTTRDSWDTRQMFF.